The rows below give T cell receptor beta chains drawn from one sample of a study of shared clonotypes between healthy human individuals. The protocol was immunoSEQ multiplex PCR, while the TCRdb copy is restricted to in-frame clones and leaves out a portion. The sample carries about 2.1 million clones, 93% recorded once. Sample: naive CD8+ T cells from PBMCs. The receptors were gathered from a man younger than 35 in good health. Some clones in this sample may be carry-over from other donors' samples. Both conserved end residues are part of each CDR3. A D gene is named only where the DNA matches it firmly. Rows give clone size only sometimes, using once, few, many, or a class for an expanded clone.

size: NA; J: TRBJ1-1; V: TRBV6-5; D: TRBD1; CDR3: CASSLRGQGTEAFF; DNA: TGTGCCAGCTCTCTGAGGGGGCAGGGCACTGAAGCTTTCTTT
size: NA; J: TRBJ1-1; V: TRBV10-1; D: NA; CDR3: CASNTWRRTYTEAFF; DNA: TGCGCCAGCAATACCTGGAGGCGGACCTACACTGAAGCTTTCTTT
size: NA; J: TRBJ2-7; V: TRBV11-2; D: TRBD1; CDR3: CASSLVLGGAAYEQYF; DNA: TGTGCCAGCAGCTTGGTCTTAGGGGGCGCGGCCTACGAGCAGTACTTC
size: once; J: TRBJ1-5; V: TRBV9; D: NA; CDR3: CASSNGGGNQPQHF; DNA: TGTGCCAGCAGCAATGGGGGAGGCAATCAGCCCCAGCATTTT
size: NA; J: TRBJ1-1; V: TRBV19; D: NA; CDR3: CASSMSGRTEAFF; DNA: TGTGCCAGTAGTATGTCAGGGAGGACTGAAGCTTTCTTT
size: NA; J: TRBJ2-1; V: TRBV11-1; D: NA; CDR3: CASSLGWAPDEQFF; DNA: TGTGCCAGCAGCTTAGGTTGGGCTCCGGATGAGCAGTTCTTC
size: NA; J: TRBJ1-5; V: TRBV19; D: NA; CDR3: CASSIGDRISQPQHF; DNA: TGTGCCAGTAGTATAGGGGACCGGATTTCCCAGCCCCAGCATTTT
size: once; J: TRBJ1-2; V: TRBV7-9; D: TRBD1; CDR3: CASSFGQGAEGYTF; DNA: TGTGCCAGCAGCTTCGGACAGGGGGCGGAAGGCTACACCTTC
size: NA; J: TRBJ1-5; V: TRBV7-8; D: NA; CDR3: CASSARDGAGNQPQHF; DNA: TGTGCCAGCAGCGCCAGGGACGGGGCTGGCAATCAGCCCCAGCATTTT
size: NA; J: TRBJ2-7; V: TRBV29-1; D: TRBD1; CDR3: CSVEVTGAAYEQYF; DNA: TGCAGCGTTGAGGTAACAGGGGCCGCCTACGAGCAGTACTTC
size: NA; J: TRBJ2-1; V: TRBV19; D: TRBD1; CDR3: CASSSTGGSYNEQFF; DNA: TGTGCCAGTAGTTCCACAGGGGGGTCCTACAATGAGCAGTTCTTC
size: NA; J: TRBJ2-1; V: TRBV4-1; D: NA; CDR3: CASSQTSGPTYGNEQFF; DNA: TGCGCCAGCAGCCAAACTTCGGGACCCACGTACGGCAATGAGCAGTTCTTC
size: NA; J: TRBJ1-4; V: TRBV7-8; D: NA; CDR3: CASSPRGAGEKLFF; DNA: TGTGCCAGCAGCCCTCGAGGAGCGGGGGAAAAACTGTTTTTT
size: few; J: TRBJ1-2; V: TRBV27; D: NA; CDR3: CASSLGSPGVGYTF; DNA: TGTGCCAGCAGTTTGGGGTCACCGGGAGTTGGCTACACCTTC
size: NA; J: TRBJ1-1; V: TRBV29-1; D: NA; CDR3: CSVEGINTEAFF; DNA: TGCAGCGTTGAGGGGATCAACACTGAAGCTTTCTTT